The sequence of this T cell receptor beta chain was determined in a study of cytomegalovirus exposure and HLA in healthy donors. Study summary: Earlier sequencing of 200 million or so T cells yielded around 100 million unique TCR beta sequences.

Findings and limits, study-wide: CMV serostatus stood as the only immune exposure information on hand. HLA alleles were associated with 17,000 or so TCR beta sequences in a later analysis at 0.05 false discovery rate. Reportedly, a later analysis found an Asian-associated ancestry cluster had fewer N-insertions than the roughly 630-donor mean.

The primer mix had 60 Vbeta and 13 Jbeta primers. Sequenced by immunoSEQ multiplex PCR; TCRdb stores in-frame clones only, minus some. This sample carries 85,000 to 100,000 clones, over 60% of them seen once, and the ten largest clones take 16%. On this clone itself: Its antigen remains unidentified.

This CDR3 region has 17 residues. The germline V and J ends were trimmed by 3 bases and 0 bases, with 18 bases remaining between them. From germline, CDR1 is MGHRA and CDR2 YSYEKL. The gene calls are TRBV4-1 and TRBJ2-7; TRBD1 is a possible D gene (6 bases). Material: PBMCs. The TCR was taken from a man between 60 and 70 years old in good health and CMV-seropositive. The CDR3: CASSHLDRKFDSYEQYF. The CDR3 DNA is TGCGCCAGCAGCCATCTAGACAGGAAATTCGACTCCTACGAGCAGTACTTC.